Here is one T cell receptor (beta chain) with its context. The method was immunoSEQ multiplex PCR; TCRdb's version includes in-frame clones alone and lacks a portion of them. Of approximately 290,000 clones detected, over 75% appear once; the ten largest clones hold 0.87%. These data belong to a study of blood T cell repertoires in COVID-19. Study-wide context: Whether acute or convalescent, the COVID-19 samples came from the United States, Italy and Spain.

Germline V lookup: CDR1 MNHEY, CDR2 SVGAGI. Trimming cost V 2 bases and J 4 bases, with 16 bases left between them. This CDR3 is 16 amino acids long. Sequencing was performed on peripheral blood. The receptor's source is a human donor with COVID-19, enrolled during active disease. The donor label of this sample is uncertain. The chain uses TRBV6-5 and TRBJ2-3; weak D call: TRBD1 (7 bases). CDR3 in DNA: TGTGCCAGCAGTTACACCCGACAGGGAGGTCCAGATACGCAGTATTTT. Translation: CASSYTRQGGPDTQYF.